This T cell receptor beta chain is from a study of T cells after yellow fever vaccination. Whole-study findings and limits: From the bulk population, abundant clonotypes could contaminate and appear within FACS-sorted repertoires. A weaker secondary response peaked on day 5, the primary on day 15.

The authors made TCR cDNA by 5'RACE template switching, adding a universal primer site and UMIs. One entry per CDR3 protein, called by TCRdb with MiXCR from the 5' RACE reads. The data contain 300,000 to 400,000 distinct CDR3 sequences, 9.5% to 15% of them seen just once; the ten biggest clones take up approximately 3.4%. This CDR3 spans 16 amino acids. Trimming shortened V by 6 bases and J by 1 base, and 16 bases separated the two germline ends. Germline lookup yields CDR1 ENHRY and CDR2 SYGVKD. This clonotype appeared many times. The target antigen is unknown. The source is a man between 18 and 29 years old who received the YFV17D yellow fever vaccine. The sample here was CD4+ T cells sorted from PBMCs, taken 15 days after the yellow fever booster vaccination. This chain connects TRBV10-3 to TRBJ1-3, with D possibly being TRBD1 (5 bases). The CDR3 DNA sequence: TGTGCCATCAGCCAACGCAGGGCGGTATCTGGAAACACCATATATTTT. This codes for CAISQRRAVSGNTIYF.